This T cell receptor (beta chain) was identified during a study of Tregs in tolerant kidney transplant recipients. Study-wide context: A roughly three-day belatacept mixed lymphocyte reaction, sometimes plus 5-day graft donor restimulation, preceded CD4+CD25+CD127- sorting.

Notes on this clone: What it binds is unknown.

Study observations and caveats: Activated donor B cell expansion appeared to reveal the most relevant donor-specific TCRbeta repertoire. Validation in larger populations is needed because few patients were studied.

Some clones are missing from TCRdb's copy, which holds only in-frame ones; the method was immunoSEQ multiplex PCR. The sample has approximately 41,000 clones, around 95% seen once; the top ten hold 0.3% to 0.4%. V lost 3 bases and J lost 5, with 10 bases in between. The CDR3 is 14 amino acids. Germline assignment: CDR1 MNHEY and CDR2 SVGAGI. This receptor was taken from a human donor in good health. The chain recombines TRBV6-5 with TRBJ1-4; tentatively, D is TRBD1 (6 bases). Sequencing was carried out using Tregs from blood cultured with allogeneic cells. CDR3 nucleotide sequence: TGTGCCAGCAGTTATTTCACAGGGAATGAAAAACTGTTTTTT. Amino acid sequence: CASSYFTGNEKLFF.